The entry below describes one T cell receptor (beta chain). The antigen is undetermined. This entry comes from a study of cytomegalovirus exposure and HLA in healthy donors. Broader study findings: Immune exposure information comprised only CMV serostatus. There were a few CMV-associated chains whose specificity for CMV antigens was confirmed in vitro.

This CDR3 is built from 16 residues. V was pared by 4 bases and J by 7 bases, with 15 bases of the junction left unmatched. Germline loops: CDR1 SGHAT, CDR2 FQDESV (reference sequence). 60 Vbeta and 13 Jbeta primers were used in PCR. TCRdb's copy holds only in-frame clones and misses some; the assay was immunoSEQ multiplex PCR. This table holds 74,000 or so clones. The sample comprised PBMCs. The chain combines TRBV11-1 with TRBJ1-2; 7 bases are a match to TRBD1. The source is a woman aged 60-70 years in good health and CMV-seronegative. Here the CDR3 reads CASSSPSLGGFGGYTF. The CDR3 bases are TGTGCCAGCAGCTCACCCTCCCTAGGGGGCTTCGGTGGCTACACCTTC.